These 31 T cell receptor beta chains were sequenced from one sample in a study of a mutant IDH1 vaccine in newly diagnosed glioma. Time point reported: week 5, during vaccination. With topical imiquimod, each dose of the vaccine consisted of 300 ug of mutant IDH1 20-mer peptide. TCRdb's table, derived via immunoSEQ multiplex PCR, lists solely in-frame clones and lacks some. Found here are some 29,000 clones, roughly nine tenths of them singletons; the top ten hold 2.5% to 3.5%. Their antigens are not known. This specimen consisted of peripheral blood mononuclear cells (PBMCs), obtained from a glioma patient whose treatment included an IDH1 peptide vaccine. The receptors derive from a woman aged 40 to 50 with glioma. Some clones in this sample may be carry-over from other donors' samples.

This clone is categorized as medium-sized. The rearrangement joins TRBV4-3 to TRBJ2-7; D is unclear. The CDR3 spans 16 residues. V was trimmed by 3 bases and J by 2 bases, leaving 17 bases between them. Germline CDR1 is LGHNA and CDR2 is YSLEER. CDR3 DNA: TGCGCCAGCAGCCAGGCCTCTGGGGAACCAGCCTACGAGCAGTACTTC. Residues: CASSQASGEPAYEQYF.

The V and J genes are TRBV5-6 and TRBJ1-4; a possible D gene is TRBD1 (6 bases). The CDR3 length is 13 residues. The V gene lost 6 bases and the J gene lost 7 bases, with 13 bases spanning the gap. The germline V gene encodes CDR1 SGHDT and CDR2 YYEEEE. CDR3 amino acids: CASIGGPGEKLFF. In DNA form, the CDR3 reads TGTGCCAGCATCGGGGGGCCGGGTGAAAAACTGTTTTTT.

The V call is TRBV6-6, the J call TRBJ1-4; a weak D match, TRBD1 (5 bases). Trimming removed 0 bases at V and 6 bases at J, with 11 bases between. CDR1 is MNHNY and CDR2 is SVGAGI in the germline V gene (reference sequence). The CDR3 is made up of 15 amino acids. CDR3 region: CASSYSRVGDEKLFF. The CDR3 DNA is TGTGCCAGCAGTTACTCGAGGGTGGGGGATGAAAAACTGTTTTTT.

CDR3 sequence reads: CASSQRLREGNTQYF. Written as DNA, the CDR3 is TGTGCCAGCAGCCAGAGGCTCAGGGAAGGAAATACGCAGTATTTT. The chain recombines TRBV7-2 with TRBJ2-3; D possibly corresponds to TRBD1 (5 bases). The length of the CDR3 is 15 residues. From germline, CDR1 is SGHTA and CDR2 FQGNSA. V lost 5 bases to trimming and J lost 7 bases, with 19 bases between them.

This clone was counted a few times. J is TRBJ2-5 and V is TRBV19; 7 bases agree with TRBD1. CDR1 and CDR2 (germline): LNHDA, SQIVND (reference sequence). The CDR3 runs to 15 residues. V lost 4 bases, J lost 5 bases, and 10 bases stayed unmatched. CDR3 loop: CASSTGQISVETQYF. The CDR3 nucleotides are TGTGCCAGTAGTACGGGACAGATCTCCGTGGAGACCCAGTACTTC. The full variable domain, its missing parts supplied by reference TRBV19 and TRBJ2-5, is DGGITQSPKYLFRKEGQNVTLSCEQNLNHDAMYWYRQDPGQGLRLIYYSQIVNDFQKGDIAEGYSVSREKKESFPLTVTSAQKNPTAFYLCASSTGQISVETQYFGPGTRLLVL.

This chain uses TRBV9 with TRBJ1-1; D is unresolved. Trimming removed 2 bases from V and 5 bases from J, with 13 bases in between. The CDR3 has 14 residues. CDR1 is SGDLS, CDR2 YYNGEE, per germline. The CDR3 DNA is TGTGCCAGCAGCGTCGGAGGCGGGAGAACTGAAGCTTTCTTT. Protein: CASSVGGGRTEAFF.

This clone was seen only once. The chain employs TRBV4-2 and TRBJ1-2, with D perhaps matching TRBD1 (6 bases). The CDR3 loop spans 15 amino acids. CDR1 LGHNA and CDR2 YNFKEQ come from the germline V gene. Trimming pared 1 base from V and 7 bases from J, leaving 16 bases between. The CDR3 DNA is TGTGCCAGCAGCCAAGGTGGAGCAGGGGCTAGTGGCTACACCTTC. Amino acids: CASSQGGAGASGYTF.

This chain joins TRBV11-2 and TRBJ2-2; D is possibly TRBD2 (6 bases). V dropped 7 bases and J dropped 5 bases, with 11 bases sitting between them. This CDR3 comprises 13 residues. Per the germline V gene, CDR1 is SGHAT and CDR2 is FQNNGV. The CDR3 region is CASIFLATGELFF. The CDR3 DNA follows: TGTGCCAGCATCTTCCTAGCGACCGGGGAGCTGTTTTTT.

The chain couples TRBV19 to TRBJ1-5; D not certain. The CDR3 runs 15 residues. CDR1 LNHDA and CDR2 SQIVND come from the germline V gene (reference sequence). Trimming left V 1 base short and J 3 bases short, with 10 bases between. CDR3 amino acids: CASSIVRGPNQPQHF. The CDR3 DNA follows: TGTGCCAGTAGTATAGTACGTGGGCCCAATCAGCCCCAGCATTTT.

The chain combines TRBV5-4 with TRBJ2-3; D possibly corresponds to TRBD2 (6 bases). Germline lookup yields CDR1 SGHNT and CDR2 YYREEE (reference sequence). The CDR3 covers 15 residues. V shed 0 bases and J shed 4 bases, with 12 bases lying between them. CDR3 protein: CASSLAVGGSDTQYF. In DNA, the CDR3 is TGTGCCAGCAGCTTGGCGGTGGGGGGTTCAGATACGCAGTATTTT.

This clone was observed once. The CDR3 bases are TGTGCCAGCAGCGCAACAGGGTTCTGGGACTATGGCTACACCTTC. It is translated as CASSATGFWDYGYTF. J is TRBJ1-2 and V is TRBV5-5, with TRBD1 as a possible D gene (6 bases). The CDR3 runs to 15 residues. Germline CDR1 SGHKS, CDR2 YYEKEE (reference sequence). V lost 4 bases to trimming and J lost 3 bases, with 16 bases between them.

The CDR3 region is CATRIGLQHDTQYF. Written as DNA, the CDR3 is TGTGCCACCAGGATCGGGCTCCAGCACGATACGCAGTATTTT. This chain joins TRBV6-6 and TRBJ2-3; unclear D gene. The CDR3 is made up of 14 amino acids. The germline V and J ends were trimmed by 10 bases and 6 bases, with 20 bases remaining between them. The V gene's germline CDR1 is MNHNY and CDR2 SVGAGI (reference sequence).

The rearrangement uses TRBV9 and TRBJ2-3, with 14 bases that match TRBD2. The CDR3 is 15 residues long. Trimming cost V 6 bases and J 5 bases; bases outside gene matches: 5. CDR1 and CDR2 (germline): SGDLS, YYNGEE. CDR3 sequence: CASNRLAGGQDTQYF. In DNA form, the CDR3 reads TGTGCCAGCAACCGACTAGCGGGAGGGCAAGATACGCAGTATTTT.

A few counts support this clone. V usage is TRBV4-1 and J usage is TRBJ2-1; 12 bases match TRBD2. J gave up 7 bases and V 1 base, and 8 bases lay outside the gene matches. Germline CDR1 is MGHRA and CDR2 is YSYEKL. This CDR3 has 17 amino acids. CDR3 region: CASSQGRLAGVGNEQFF. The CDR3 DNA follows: TGCGCCAGCAGCCAAGGGAGACTAGCGGGAGTTGGGAATGAGCAGTTCTTC.

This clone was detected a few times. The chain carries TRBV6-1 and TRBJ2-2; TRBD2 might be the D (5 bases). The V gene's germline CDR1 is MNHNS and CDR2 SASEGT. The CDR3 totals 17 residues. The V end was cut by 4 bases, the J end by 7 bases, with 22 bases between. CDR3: CASSAWGWETPGGELFF. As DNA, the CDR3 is TGTGCCAGCAGTGCATGGGGATGGGAGACCCCGGGCGGGGAGCTGTTTTTT.

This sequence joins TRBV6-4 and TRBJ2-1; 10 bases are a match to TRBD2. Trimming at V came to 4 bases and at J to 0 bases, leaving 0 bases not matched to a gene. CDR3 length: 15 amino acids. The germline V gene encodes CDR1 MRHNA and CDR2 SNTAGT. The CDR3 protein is CASSGTSGSYNEQFF. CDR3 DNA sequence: TGTGCCAGCAGTGGGACTAGCGGCTCCTACAATGAGCAGTTCTTC.

The CDR3 nucleotides are TGTGCCAGCAGTTTATGGGGGAGCTCCTACAATGAGCAGTTCTTC. This codes for CASSLWGSSYNEQFF. V and J are TRBV28 and TRBJ2-1, with a possible D match to TRBD2 (5 bases). The CDR3 covers 15 residues. V was pared by 0 bases and J by 0 bases, with 6 bases between. Per the germline V gene, CDR1 is MDHEN and CDR2 is SYDVKM. The variable domain in full, with the rest retrieved from reference TRBV28 and TRBJ2-1, is DVKVTQSSRYLVKRTGEKVFLECVQDMDHENMFWYRQDPGLGLRLIYFSYDVKMKEKGDIPEGYSVSREKKERFSLILESASTNQTSMYLCASSLWGSSYNEQFFGPGTRLTVL.

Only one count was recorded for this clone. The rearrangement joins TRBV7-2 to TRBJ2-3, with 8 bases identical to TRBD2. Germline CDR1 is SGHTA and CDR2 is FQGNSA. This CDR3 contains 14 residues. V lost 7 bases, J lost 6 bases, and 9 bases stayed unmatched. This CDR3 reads CASTYRSGGDTQYF. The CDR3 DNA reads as TGTGCCAGCACCTATCGATCGGGGGGGGATACGCAGTATTTT.

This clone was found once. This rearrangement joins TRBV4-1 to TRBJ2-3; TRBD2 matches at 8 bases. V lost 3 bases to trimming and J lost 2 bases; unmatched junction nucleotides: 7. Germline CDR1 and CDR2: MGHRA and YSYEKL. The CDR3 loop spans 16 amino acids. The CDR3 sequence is CASSQTGGPFTDTQYF. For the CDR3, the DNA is TGCGCCAGCAGCCAGACGGGAGGGCCGTTCACAGATACGCAGTATTTT.

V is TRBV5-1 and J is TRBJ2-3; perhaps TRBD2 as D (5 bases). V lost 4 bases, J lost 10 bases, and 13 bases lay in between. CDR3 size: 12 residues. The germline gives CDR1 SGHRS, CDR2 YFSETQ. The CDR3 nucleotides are TGCGCCAGCAGCGAGATTGTCGGGGCGCAGTATTTT. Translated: CASSEIVGAQYF.

The CDR3 protein is CASSPQGGAADYTQYF. CDR3 coding DNA: TGTGCCAGCAGCCCACAAGGGGGCGCGGCGGATTATACGCAGTATTTT. The chain links TRBV11-2 to TRBJ2-3; 7 positions match TRBD1. The germline V gene has CDR1 SGHAT and CDR2 FQNNGV. The CDR3 is 16 amino acids. V was pared by 5 bases and J by 7 bases, with 15 bases of the junction left unmatched.

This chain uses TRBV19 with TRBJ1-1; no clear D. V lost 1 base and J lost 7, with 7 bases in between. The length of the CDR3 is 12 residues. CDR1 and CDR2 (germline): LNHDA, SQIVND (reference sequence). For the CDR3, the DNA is TGTGCCAGTAGTATAGGTGGATATGAAGCTTTCTTT. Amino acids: CASSIGGYEAFF. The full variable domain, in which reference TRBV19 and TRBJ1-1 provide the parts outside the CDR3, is DGGITQSPKYLFRKEGQNVTLSCEQNLNHDAMYWYRQDPGQGLRLIYYSQIVNDFQKGDIAEGYSVSREKKESFPLTVTSAQKNPTAFYLCASSIGGYEAFFGQGTRLTVV.

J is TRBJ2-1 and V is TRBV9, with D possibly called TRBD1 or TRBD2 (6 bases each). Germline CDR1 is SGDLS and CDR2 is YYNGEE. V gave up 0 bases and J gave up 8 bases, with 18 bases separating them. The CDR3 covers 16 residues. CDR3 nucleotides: TGTGCCAGCAGCGTAGGGGGGGCAGGGAGGTACGATGAGCAGTTCTTC. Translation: CASSVGGAGRYDEQFF. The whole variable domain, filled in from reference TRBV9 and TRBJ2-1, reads DSGVTQTPKHLITATGQRVTLRCSPRSGDLSVYWYQQSLDQGLQFLIQYYNGEERAKGNILERFSAQQFPDLHSELNLSSLELGDSALYFCASSVGGAGRYDEQFFGPGTRLTVL.

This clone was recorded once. This CDR3 is CASSPAMDRGLRLGSPLHF. The CDR3 DNA reads as TGTGCCAGCAGCCCAGCCATGGACAGGGGGCTCCGACTGGGGTCACCCCTCCACTTT. This chain connects TRBV7-2 to TRBJ1-6; 11 positions agree with TRBD1. The CDR3 length is 19 residues. Germline CDR1 reads SGHTA; CDR2 reads FQGNSA. V shed 5 bases, J shed 10 bases, and the junction held 19 bases outside the gene matches. The full variable domain, rest sourced from reference TRBV7-2 and TRBJ1-6, is GAGVSQSPSNKVTEKGKDVELRCDPISGHTALYWYRQSLGQGLEFLIYFQGNSAPDKSGLPSDRFSAERTGGSVSTLTIQRTQQEDSAVYLCASSPAMDRGLRLGSPLHFGNGTRLTVT.

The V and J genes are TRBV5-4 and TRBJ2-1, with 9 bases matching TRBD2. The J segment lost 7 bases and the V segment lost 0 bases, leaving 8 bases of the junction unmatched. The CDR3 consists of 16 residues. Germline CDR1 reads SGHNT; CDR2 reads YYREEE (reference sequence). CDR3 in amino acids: CASSLAEVLAGNEQFF. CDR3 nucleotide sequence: TGTGCCAGCAGCTTGGCGGAAGTTCTAGCGGGGAATGAGCAGTTCTTC.

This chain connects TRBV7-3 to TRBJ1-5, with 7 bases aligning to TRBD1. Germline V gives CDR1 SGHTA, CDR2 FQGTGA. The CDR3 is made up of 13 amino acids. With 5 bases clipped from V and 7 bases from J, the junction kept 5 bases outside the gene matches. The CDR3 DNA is TGTGCCAGCAGCACAGGGGACGGCCAGCCCCAGCATTTT. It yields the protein CASSTGDGQPQHF.

The CDR3: CASSLRHPPPTGPGDTQYF. CDR3 in DNA: TGTGCCAGCAGCTTAAGACACCCACCTCCCACCGGTCCTGGGGATACGCAGTATTTT. The V gene is TRBV7-3, the J gene TRBJ2-3; D not resolved. Trimming removed 1 base from V and 6 bases from J, with 26 bases in between. Per the germline V gene, CDR1 is SGHTA and CDR2 is FQGTGA. The CDR3 has 19 amino acids.

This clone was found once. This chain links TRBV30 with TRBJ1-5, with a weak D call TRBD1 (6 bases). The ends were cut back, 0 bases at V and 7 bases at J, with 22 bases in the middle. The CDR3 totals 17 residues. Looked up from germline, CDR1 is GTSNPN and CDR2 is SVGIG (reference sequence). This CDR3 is CAWSVQGRQGLWQPQHF. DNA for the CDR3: TGTGCCTGGAGTGTTCAGGGCCGGCAGGGGTTGTGGCAGCCCCAGCATTTT.

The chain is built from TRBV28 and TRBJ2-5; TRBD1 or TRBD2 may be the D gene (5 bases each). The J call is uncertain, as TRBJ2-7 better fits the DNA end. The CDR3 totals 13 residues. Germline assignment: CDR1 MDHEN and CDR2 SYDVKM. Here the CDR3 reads CASSTGPSYEQYF. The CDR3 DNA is TGTGCCAGCAGTACGGGACCCTCCTACGAGCAGTACTTC.

The CDR3 DNA reads as TGTGCCAGCAGTGCCCATAGGACAGGACAAAACGGAGATGGCTACACCTTC. Its translation: CASSAHRTGQNGDGYTF. The chain combines TRBV6-1 with TRBJ1-2, with 7 bases identical to TRBD1. CDR3 length: 17 amino acids. The J segment lost 6 bases and the V segment lost 4 bases, leaving 17 bases of the junction unmatched. CDR1 is MNHNS and CDR2 is SASEGT in the germline V gene.

The CDR3 sequence is CASSLRFRISTDTQYF. The CDR3 DNA sequence: TGTGCCAGCAGTTTACGGTTTCGGATTAGCACAGATACGCAGTATTTT. J is TRBJ2-3 and V is TRBV27; D is uncertain. This CDR3 comprises 16 residues. Trimming took off 2 bases at V and 0 bases at J, with 12 bases between the two ends. The germline V gene has CDR1 MNHEY and CDR2 SMNVEV (reference sequence).